Presented here are 25 T cell receptor beta chains from one specimen sequenced in a study of beta chain features in type 1 diabetes. The authors reverse transcribed all of the isolated RNA, so sequencing captured expressed TCRB transcripts. Only in-frame clones appear in the TCRdb table, and some are missing; sequencing was by immunoSEQ multiplex PCR. The sample consists of 250,000 to 350,000 clones, 9.5% to 12% of them appearing once. The sample comprised naive CD4+ T cells from blood. These receptor sequences come from a woman aged 25 to 39 in good health.

V and J are TRBV30 and TRBJ1-1; no definite D call. Germline CDR1 is GTSNPN and CDR2 is SVGIG (reference sequence). Trimming stripped 7 bases from V and 1 base from J, with 16 bases between. The CDR3 loop spans 14 amino acids. The CDR3, as DNA: TGTGCCTTAAGGCGGGGTCCCAGGAACACTGAAGCTTTCTTT. This gives the protein CALRRGPRNTEAFF.

This clone has more than one count but fewer than ten. The gene calls are TRBV18 and TRBJ2-1; D is perhaps TRBD1 (6 bases). V lost 5 bases and J lost 6, with 11 bases in between. The germline gives CDR1 KGHSH, CDR2 LQKENI. CDR3 length: 13 residues. The CDR3 sequence: CASSSTGFNEQFF. For the CDR3, the DNA is TGTGCCAGCTCATCTACAGGGTTCAATGAGCAGTTCTTC.

In its sample, this clone was seen a few times. The V and J genes are TRBV15 and TRBJ1-4; D unclear. This CDR3 comprises 16 residues. The germline CDR1 and CDR2 sequences are LNHNV and YYDKDF (reference sequence). V lost 3 bases and J lost 0, with 11 bases in between. This CDR3 reads CATSSFGIATNEKLFF. The CDR3 DNA follows: TGTGCCACCAGCAGTTTCGGGATTGCAACTAATGAAAAACTGTTTTTT.

V is TRBV6-5 and J is TRBJ2-7; possible D gene TRBD2, 5 bases. Deletions cut 6 bases from V and 2 bases from J, with 14 bases between. CDR3 length: 14 amino acids. The V gene's germline CDR1 is MNHEY and CDR2 SVGAGI. The CDR3 coding sequence is TGTGCCAGCAGCCCTCGGACTGGCACCTACGAGCAGTACTTC. This translates into CASSPRTGTYEQYF.

This clone was seen more than once but under ten times. V is TRBV9 and J is TRBJ1-2; TRBD1 matches 7 bases. Germline V lookup: CDR1 SGDLS, CDR2 YYNGEE. The CDR3 contains 15 residues. Trimming took 3 bases from V and 4 from J; bases not matched to a gene: 9. DNA of the CDR3: TGTGCCAGCAGCGGGGGGACAGCACCCAGCTATGGCTACACCTTC. It codes for CASSGGTAPSYGYTF.

This clone appeared a few times. This chain joins TRBV19 and TRBJ2-2, with D maybe TRBD2 (6 bases). The CDR3 extends over 16 amino acids. V lost 3 bases to trimming and J lost 6 bases, with 17 bases between them. The germline V gene has CDR1 LNHDA and CDR2 SQIVND (reference sequence). CDR3 sequence reads: CASSIQLAVKAGELFF. The CDR3 DNA reads TGTGCCAGTAGTATCCAACTAGCAGTGAAGGCCGGGGAGCTGTTTTTT.

This clone was detected a few times. This chain connects TRBV7-3 to TRBJ2-1, with 9 bases identical to TRBD1. Looked up from germline, CDR1 is SGHTA and CDR2 is FQGTGA. V was pared by 0 bases and J by 4 bases, with 16 bases of the junction left unmatched. CDR3 length: 20 residues. Here the CDR3 reads CASSLTSGTGPLTAYNEQFF. The CDR3 DNA sequence: TGTGCCAGCAGCTTAACGTCTGGGACAGGGCCCCTCACGGCGTACAATGAGCAGTTCTTC. The full variable domain, in which reference TRBV7-3 and TRBJ2-1 provide the parts outside the CDR3, is GAGVSQTPSNKVTEKGKYVELRCDPISGHTALYWYRQSLGQGPEFLIYFQGTGAADDSGLPNDRFFAVRPEGSVSTLKIQRTERGDSAVYLCASSLTSGTGPLTAYNEQFFGPGTRLTVL.

J is TRBJ2-7 and V is TRBV28; D gene ambiguous. The CDR3 extends over 15 amino acids. From germline, CDR1 is MDHEN and CDR2 SYDVKM. Trimming stripped 5 bases from V and 0 bases from J, with 14 bases between. CDR3 residues: CASSAATADSYEQYF. The CDR3 DNA is TGTGCCAGCAGTGCGGCGACGGCGGACTCCTACGAGCAGTACTTC.

The V call is TRBV15, the J call TRBJ2-7; 11 nucleotides match TRBD2. Germline CDR1 and CDR2: LNHNV and YYDKDF (reference sequence). Trimming cost V 0 bases and J 4 bases; bases outside gene matches: 2. The CDR3 length is 15 residues. The CDR3 loop is CATSRETSGSYEQYF. The DNA for the CDR3 is TGTGCCACCAGCAGAGAAACTAGCGGGAGTTACGAGCAGTACTTC. The entire variable domain, with the rest obtained from reference TRBV15 and TRBJ2-7, is as follows: DAMVIQNPRYQVTQFGKPVTLSCSQTLNHNVMYWYQQKSSQAPKLLFHYYDKDFNNEADTPDNFQSRRPNTSFCFLDIRSPGLGDTAMYLCATSRETSGSYEQYFGPGTRLTVT.

This clone was counted only a few times. The chain joins TRBV7-2 to TRBJ2-5, with a weak D call TRBD1 (6 bases). Deletions cut 3 bases from V and 2 bases from J, with 10 bases between. Germline V gene lookup returns CDR1 SGHTA and CDR2 FQGNSA. CDR3 length: 14 residues. In DNA form, the CDR3 reads TGTGCCAGCAGCTTCCGGACAGAACAAGAGACCCAGTACTTC. Translated, it gives CASSFRTEQETQYF.

A few counts support this clone. The chain has TRBV5-1 and TRBJ2-3; 8 bases align to TRBD2. The CDR3 covers 14 residues. CDR1 is SGHRS, CDR2 YFSETQ, per germline. V lost 1 base, J lost 4 bases, and 2 bases stayed unmatched. CDR3 loop: CASSLSREADTQYF. Written as DNA, the CDR3 is TGCGCCAGCAGCTTGTCGCGGGAGGCAGATACGCAGTATTTT. Using reference TRBV5-1 and TRBJ2-3 for the parts outside the CDR3, the full variable domain is KAGVTQTPRYLIKTRGQQVTLSCSPISGHRSVSWYQQTPGQGLQFLFEYFSETQRNKGNFPGRFSGRQFSNSRSEMNVSTLELGDSALYLCASSLSREADTQYFGPGTRLTVL.

This clone was found a few times. The J gene is TRBJ2-7, the V gene TRBV18, with 10 bases that match TRBD1. This CDR3 region has 15 residues. Unmatched junction bases numbered 4, after V lost 3 bases and J lost 2 bases. Per the germline V gene, CDR1 is KGHSH and CDR2 is LQKENI. The CDR3 spells CASSPGTGATYEQYF. The CDR3 DNA follows: TGTGCCAGCTCACCGGGGACAGGGGCTACCTACGAGCAGTACTTC. The variable domain in full, completed from reference TRBV18 and TRBJ2-7, reads NAGVMQNPRHLVRRRGQEARLRCSPMKGHSHVYWYRQLPEEGLKFMVYLQKENIIDESGMPKERFSAEFPKEGPSILRIQQVVRGDSAAYFCASSPGTGATYEQYFGPGTRLTVT.

This chain joins TRBV29-1 and TRBJ2-1; 10 bases fit TRBD2. V lost 7 bases, J lost 9 bases, and 9 bases stayed unmatched. The CDR3 length is 13 residues. From germline, CDR1 is SQVTM and CDR2 ANQGSEA. The DNA of the CDR3 is TGCAGCGCCACTAGCGGGATTGTGTCTGAGCAGTTCTTC. Translating it yields CSATSGIVSEQFF.

The chain is built from TRBV5-1 and TRBJ1-1, with D unclear. Trimming took 1 base from V and 2 from J, leaving 9 bases between them. CDR3 length: 14 amino acids. Germline CDR1 SGHRS, CDR2 YFSETQ. CDR3: CASSLWQVNTEAFF. The CDR3 DNA is TGCGCCAGCAGCTTGTGGCAGGTAAACACTGAAGCTTTCTTT. Variable domain in full (rest from reference TRBV5-1 and TRBJ1-1): KAGVTQTPRYLIKTRGQQVTLSCSPISGHRSVSWYQQTPGQGLQFLFEYFSETQRNKGNFPGRFSGRQFSNSRSEMNVSTLELGDSALYLCASSLWQVNTEAFFGQGTRLTVV.

The chain joins TRBV4-2 to TRBJ2-3; D is ambiguous. Germline values: CDR1 LGHNA, CDR2 YNFKEQ. V was trimmed by 0 bases and J by 1 base, leaving 8 bases between them. The CDR3 runs 15 residues. DNA for the CDR3: TGTGCCAGCAGCCAAGATCTGGCTGGCACAGATACGCAGTATTTT. Its protein product is CASSQDLAGTDTQYF.

This clone occurred a few times. The chain is built from TRBV7-2 and TRBJ2-1, with a possible D match to TRBD2 (8 bases). V was pared by 3 bases and J by 7 bases, with 19 bases between. The length of the CDR3 is 16 residues. Germline values: CDR1 SGHTA, CDR2 FQGNSA. Here the CDR3 DNA reads TGTGCCAGCAGCTTGCGGGGGGACAGAGACCCTAATGAGCAGTTCTTC. As protein: CASSLRGDRDPNEQFF.

The V and J genes are TRBV7-9 and TRBJ2-7, with D maybe TRBD2 (6 bases). CDR3 length: 13 amino acids. Germline CDR1 reads SEHNR; CDR2 reads FQNEAQ (reference sequence). V was shortened by 5 bases and J by 1 base, with 9 bases between the two germline ends. Written as DNA, the CDR3 is TGTGCCAGCAGCGTAGGGACTTCCTACGAGCAGTACTTC. Translated: CASSVGTSYEQYF. Full variable domain (remainder filled in from reference TRBV7-9 and TRBJ2-7): DTGVSQNPRHKITKRGQNVTFRCDPISEHNRLYWYRQTLGQGPEFLTYFQNEAQLEKSRLLSDRFSAERPKGSFSTLEIQRTEQGDSAMYLCASSVGTSYEQYFGPGTRLTVT.

This chain links TRBV19 with TRBJ1-2, with D perhaps matching TRBD1 (5 bases). Germline assignment: CDR1 LNHDA and CDR2 SQIVND (reference sequence). The CDR3 sequence is 13 residues long. The ends were cut back, 5 bases at V and 4 bases at J, with 11 bases in the middle. CDR3 sequence: CASSRGSGYGYTF. As DNA, the CDR3 is TGTGCCAGTAGTCGGGGGTCTGGCTATGGCTACACCTTC.

J is TRBJ2-7 and V is TRBV19, with unresolved D. V lost 5 bases to trimming and J lost 6 bases, with 20 bases between them. The germline CDR1 and CDR2 sequences are LNHDA and SQIVND (reference sequence). CDR3 size: 15 residues. Here the CDR3 DNA reads TGTGCCAGTAGTCACGACTCGTCTTACTCGGGCGAGCAGTACTTC. Residues: CASSHDSSYSGEQYF.

This clone has just a few counts. The chain uses TRBV2 and TRBJ2-2; D not certain. V was shortened by 7 bases and J by 0 bases, with 9 bases between the two germline ends. There are 14 residues in the CDR3. Germline CDR1 is SNHLY and CDR2 is FYNNEI. CDR3 amino acids: CASISSANTGELFF. As DNA, the CDR3 is TGTGCCAGCATCAGCAGCGCGAACACCGGGGAGCTGTTTTTT.

This sequence joins TRBV7-2 and TRBJ2-7, with TRBD2 matching over 7 bases. V trimming: 5 bases; J trimming: 5 bases; junction bases outside the gene matches: 9. The CDR3 totals 14 residues. Germline V gene lookup returns CDR1 SGHTA and CDR2 FQGNSA. In DNA form, the CDR3 reads TGTGCCAGCAGCCCACAAACTAGCGTCCACGAGCAGTACTTC. Its protein is CASSPQTSVHEQYF.

This clone has only a few counts. The chain has TRBV5-6 and TRBJ1-4, with D hard to call. The ends were cut back, 2 bases at V and 1 base at J, with 6 bases in the middle. Germline V CDR1 and CDR2: SGHDT, YYEEEE. The CDR3 contains 14 residues. The CDR3 spells CASSFSGTNEKLFF. DNA of the CDR3: TGTGCCAGCAGCTTTTCAGGAACTAATGAAAAACTGTTTTTT.

This clone was seen a few times. The chain recombines TRBV28 with TRBJ2-3; perhaps TRBD1 as D (5 bases). V dropped 6 bases and J dropped 5 bases, with 18 bases sitting between them. Looked up from germline, CDR1 is MDHEN and CDR2 is SYDVKM. The CDR3 length is 15 residues. CDR3 in amino acids: CASSLDSLVKDTQYF. CDR3 nucleotides: TGTGCCAGCAGCCTCGACAGCCTGGTCAAAGATACGCAGTATTTT.

This chain uses TRBV6-5 with TRBJ2-5, with D tentatively TRBD1 (6 bases). Germline CDR1 MNHEY, CDR2 SVGAGI. This CDR3 contains 14 residues. V was cut by 6 bases and J by 1 base, with 12 bases left in between. CDR3 nucleotides: TGTGCCAGCAGACCCACAGGGACCCAAGAGACCCAGTACTTC. It translates to CASRPTGTQETQYF.

This clone was detected a few times. The chain is built from TRBV12-5 and TRBJ2-5; D unresolved. CDR1 and CDR2 from the germline V gene are LGHNT and FRNRAP. V lost 1 base to trimming and J lost 6 bases, with 9 bases between them. The CDR3 consists of 13 residues. The DNA for the CDR3 is TGTGCTAGTGGTTTGGGACTGAAGCAGACCCAGTACTTC. Protein product: CASGLGLKQTQYF.